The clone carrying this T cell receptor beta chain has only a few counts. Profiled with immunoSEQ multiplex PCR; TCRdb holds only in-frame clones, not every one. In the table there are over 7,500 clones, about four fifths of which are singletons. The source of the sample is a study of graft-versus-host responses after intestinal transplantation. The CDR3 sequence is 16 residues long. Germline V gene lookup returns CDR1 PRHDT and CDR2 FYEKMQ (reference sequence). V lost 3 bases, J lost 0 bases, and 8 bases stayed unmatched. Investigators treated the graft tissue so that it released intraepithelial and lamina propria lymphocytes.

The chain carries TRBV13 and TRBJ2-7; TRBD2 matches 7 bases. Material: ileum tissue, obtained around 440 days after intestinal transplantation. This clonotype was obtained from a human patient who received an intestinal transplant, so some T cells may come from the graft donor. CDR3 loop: CASSFKLAGSSYEQYF. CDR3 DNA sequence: TGTGCCAGCAGCTTCAAATTAGCGGGCAGCTCCTACGAGCAGTACTTC.